The T cell receptor (beta chain) under discussion was sequenced for a study of CD8 T cells in Susac syndrome. V was cut by 10 bases and J by 6 bases, with 9 bases left in between. The CDR3 consists of 10 residues. Random hexamers were used to reverse transcribe an amount of roughly 0.45 to 1 ug RNA. The TCR beta CDR3 was amplified by immunoSEQ multiplex PCR across 54 Vbeta, 13 Jbeta. One entry per CDR3 protein results from TCRdb running MiXCR on the immunoSEQ multiplex PCR reads. Here the sample spans some 260,000 distinct CDR3 sequences, approximately 85% being singletons. TCR beta sequencing was performed on blood CD8+ and CD4+ T cells. Relapsing-remitting disease, either stable or active, was present in the multiple sclerosis controls, who were treatment-naive patients. While CD8+ and CD4+ T cells were isolated negatively, TEMRA cells were enriched by FACS.

The chain joins TRBV12-3 or TRBV12-4 to TRBJ1-2; D may be TRBD1 (5 bases). The source material was CD8+ T cells from PBMCs. The sequence came from a human donor with multiple sclerosis. CDR3 nucleotide sequence: TGTGCCACACAGGCCGATGGCTACACCTTC. It codes for CATQADGYTF.